A single sample is the source of the 8 T cell receptor beta chains below, sequenced in a study of blood T cell repertoires in COVID-19. Generated by immunoSEQ multiplex PCR, the TCRdb table keeps only in-frame clones and is missing some. The data hold 40,000 or so clones, with roughly 85% observed a single time. Specimen: peripheral blood. Receptor source: a human donor in a cohort sampled during active COVID-19.

The gene calls are TRBV29-1 and TRBJ2-7; D is perhaps TRBD2 (6 bases). The V end was cut by 8 bases, the J end by 2 bases, with 13 bases between. This CDR3 has 12 amino acids. Germline CDR1 SQVTM, CDR2 ANQGSEA. This chain's CDR3 is CSSRDGTYEQYF. Here the CDR3 DNA reads TGCAGCTCGCGGGACGGAACCTACGAGCAGTACTTC.

The chain is built from TRBV3-1 (or the pseudogene TRBV3-2) and TRBJ1-2; D is perhaps TRBD1 (5 bases). The CDR3 contains 11 residues. CDR1 is LGHDT, CDR2 YNNKEL, per germline (reference sequence). The germline V and J ends were trimmed by 8 bases and 13 bases, with 17 bases remaining between them. The DNA of the CDR3 is TGTGCCAGCTCCCAGCGGGGACGGGGCACCTTC. The encoded protein is CASSQRGRGTF.

The chain combines TRBV7-3 with TRBJ2-3, with D perhaps TRBD1 (6 bases). CDR1 and CDR2 (germline): SGHTA, FQGTGA. CDR3 length equals 14 residues. The V gene lost 1 base and the J gene lost 4 bases, with 9 bases spanning the gap. CDR3 sequence (DNA): TGTGCCAGCAGCTTAAACAGGGCTCCAGATACGCAGTATTTT. Encoded protein: CASSLNRAPDTQYF. Supplemented by reference TRBV7-3 and TRBJ2-3, the full variable domain reads GAGVSQTPSNKVTEKGKYVELRCDPISGHTALYWYRQSLGQGPEFLIYFQGTGAADDSGLPNDRFFAVRPEGSVSTLKIQRTERGDSAVYLCASSLNRAPDTQYFGPGTRLTVL.

This chain uses TRBV2 with TRBJ1-1, with 8 positions matching TRBD1. CDR1 SNHLY and CDR2 FYNNEI come from the germline V gene. This CDR3 is 13 amino acids long. V lost 7 bases to trimming and J lost 6 bases; unmatched junction nucleotides: 7. The CDR3 DNA reads as TGTGCCAGCACGGCTCAGGGGGCATCTGAAGCTTTCTTT. Amino acid sequence: CASTAQGASEAFF.

This rearrangement joins TRBV18 to TRBJ2-5, with no clear D. Germline CDR1 and CDR2: KGHSH and LQKENI. The CDR3 sequence is 13 residues long. V was cut by 5 bases and J by 3 bases, with 10 bases left in between. CDR3 residues: CASSENSEETQYF. Here the CDR3 DNA reads TGTGCCAGCTCAGAAAACTCTGAAGAGACCCAGTACTTC.

This clone came up a few times. V gene TRBV6-1 combines with J gene TRBJ1-6, with D tentatively TRBD1 (6 bases). The length of the CDR3 is 14 residues. Germline V gives CDR1 MNHNS, CDR2 SASEGT. V was shortened by 1 base and J by 13 bases, with 14 bases between the two germline ends. The CDR3 DNA reads TGTGCCAGCAGTGAAGGGGGCACAGGGATTCCCCTCCACTTT. It is translated as CASSEGGTGIPLHF.

This clone showed up just a few times. The V and J genes are TRBV9 and TRBJ1-1; D ambiguous. This CDR3 comprises 16 residues. V was pared by 0 bases and J by 3 bases, with 15 bases between. Germline-derived CDR1 and CDR2 are SGDLS and YYNGEE. This CDR3 reads CASSVAGTFPDTEAFF. In DNA form, the CDR3 reads TGTGCCAGCAGCGTAGCGGGAACCTTCCCGGACACTGAAGCTTTCTTT.

The chain employs TRBV7-6 and TRBJ2-5; 10 nucleotides agree with TRBD2. This CDR3 contains 18 residues. Per germline, CDR1 SGHVS and CDR2 FNYEAQ. With V trimmed by 2 bases and J by 1 base, 10 bases remained unmatched. The CDR3 bases are TGTGCCAGCAGCTTAAGGGCTAGCGGGGGATGGTCCCAAGAGACCCAGTACTTC. Encoded protein: CASSLRASGGWSQETQYF.